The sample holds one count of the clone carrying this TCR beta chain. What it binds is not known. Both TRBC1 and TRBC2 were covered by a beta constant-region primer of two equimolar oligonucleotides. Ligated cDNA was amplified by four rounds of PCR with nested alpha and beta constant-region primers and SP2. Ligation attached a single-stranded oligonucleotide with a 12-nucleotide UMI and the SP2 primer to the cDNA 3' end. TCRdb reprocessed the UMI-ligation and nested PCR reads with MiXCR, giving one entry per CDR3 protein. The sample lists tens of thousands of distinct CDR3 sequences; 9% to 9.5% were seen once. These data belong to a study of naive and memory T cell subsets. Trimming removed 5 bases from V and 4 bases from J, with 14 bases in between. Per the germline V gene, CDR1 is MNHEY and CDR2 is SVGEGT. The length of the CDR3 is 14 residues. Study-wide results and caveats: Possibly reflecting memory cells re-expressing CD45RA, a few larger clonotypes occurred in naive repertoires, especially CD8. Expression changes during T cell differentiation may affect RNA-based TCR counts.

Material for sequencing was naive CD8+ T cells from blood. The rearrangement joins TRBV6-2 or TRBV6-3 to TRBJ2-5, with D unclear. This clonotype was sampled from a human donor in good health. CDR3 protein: CASSTWEGGETQYF. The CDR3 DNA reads TGTGCCAGCAGTACCTGGGAAGGTGGAGAGACCCAGTACTTC.